Here is one TCR beta chain with its context. A read error may explain this, as a much larger clone is one base away. This entry comes from a study of regulatory T cells in long-lasting Graves disease. Time point given: newly diagnosed GD, antithyroid drugs for less than 3 months. The TCR library was prepared using RNA isolated from PBMCs. In germline, CDR1 is MNHNS, CDR2 SASEGT. Trimming took off 7 bases at V and 7 bases at J, with 22 bases between the two ends. This CDR3 spans 15 amino acids. CDR3 regions were amplified by Arm-PCR using iRepertoire HTBI primers to build TCR beta libraries. TCRdb processed the multiplex PCR reads anew with MiXCR; each CDR3 protein has one entry. The sample holds hundreds of thousands of distinct CDR3 sequences, about 14% seen once. The same data also contributed to another study, on T cells in Graves' hyperthyroidism and ophthalmopathy. In that study: Graves' hyperthyroidism qualified as stable when ophthalmopathy did not progress within 18 months.

The chain is built from TRBV6-1 and TRBJ2-5, with D possibly being TRBD2 (5 bases). The receptor's source is a man aged 25-45 years with Graves disease. The sequences come from peripheral blood mononuclear cells (PBMCs), collected at new diagnosis, from a patient treated with antithyroid drugs. This chain's CDR3 is CASTTFPRARGTQYF. In DNA form, the CDR3 reads TGTGCCAGCACCACGTTTCCGAGGGCACGGGGGACCCAGTACTTC.